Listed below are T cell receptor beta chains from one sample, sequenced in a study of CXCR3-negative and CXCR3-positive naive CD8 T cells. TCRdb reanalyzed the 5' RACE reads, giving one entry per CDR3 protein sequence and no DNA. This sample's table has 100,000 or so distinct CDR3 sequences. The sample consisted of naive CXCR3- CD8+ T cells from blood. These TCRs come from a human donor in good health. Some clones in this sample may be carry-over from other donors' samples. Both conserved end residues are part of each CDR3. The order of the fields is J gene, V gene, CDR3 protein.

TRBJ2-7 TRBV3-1 CASSQDGPGGTYEQYF
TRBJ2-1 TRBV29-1 CSGTSGHYNEQFF
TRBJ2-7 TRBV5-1 CASSLSGDSPYF
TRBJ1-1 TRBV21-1 CASDGEQGNTEAFF
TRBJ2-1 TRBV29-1 CSGRQVSSYNEQFF
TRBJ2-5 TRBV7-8 CASSLGPRSQETQYF
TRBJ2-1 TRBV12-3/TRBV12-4 CASSLPDSLGYNEQFF
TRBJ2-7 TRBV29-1 CSVVGGTGTVDEQYF
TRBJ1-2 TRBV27 CASSIIGGELYYGYTF
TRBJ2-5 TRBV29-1 CSVEKQTGRETQYF
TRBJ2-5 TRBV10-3 CAIRVGGGEQETQYF
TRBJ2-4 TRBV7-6 CASSLIAGPPQPKNIQYF